The rows below give T cell receptor beta chains drawn from one sample of a study of blood T cell repertoires in COVID-19. The data were produced by immunoSEQ multiplex PCR, yet TCRdb's version contains in-frame clones alone and is incomplete. The data hold 150,000 to 200,000 clones, with about 89% observed a single time. The specimen sequenced was peripheral blood. Receptors were obtained from a man younger than 35 who had recovered from COVID-19. Each CDR3 is given with its conserved first and last residue. A D gene is named only where the DNA matches it firmly. The size field is filled for only some rows; it gives once, few, many or a size class.

abundance,d_gene,v_gene,j_gene,CDR3aa,CDR3nt
.,.,TRBV2,TRBJ2-7,CASNRAYEQYF,TGTGCCAGCAACAGGGCCTACGAGCAGTACTTC
.,TRBD1,TRBV4-3,TRBJ1-2,CASSPDRAHSYGYTF,TGCGCCAGCAGCCCGGACAGGGCGCATTCCTATGGCTACACCTTC
.,TRBD1,TRBV30,TRBJ1-1,CAWRTTGGAGTEAFF,TGTGCCTGGAGGACGACAGGGGGCGCGGGCACTGAAGCTTTCTTT
.,TRBD1,TRBV19,TRBJ2-5,CASSIPSTGQGPPGRETQYF,TGTGCCAGTAGTATCCCTTCTACGGGACAGGGTCCCCCCGGCAGGGAGACCCAGTACTTC
.,.,TRBV19,TRBJ1-5,CASSIEAGSNQPQHF,TGTGCCAGTAGTATAGAAGCAGGGAGCAATCAGCCCCAGCATTTT
.,.,TRBV9,TRBJ2-5,CASSVGAQKETQYF,TGTGCCAGCAGCGTAGGAGCCCAAAAAGAGACCCAGTACTTC
.,.,TRBV5-6,TRBJ1-1,CASSLLQGMNTEAFF,TGTGCCAGCAGCTTGCTTCAGGGGATGAACACTGAAGCTTTCTTT
.,TRBD2,TRBV9,TRBJ2-5,CASSSLGLAAETQYF,TGTGCCAGCAGCTCCCTAGGACTAGCGGCTGAGACCCAGTACTTC
.,TRBD2,TRBV6-4,TRBJ2-7,CASRIGTSGREQYF,TGTGCCAGCAGGATCGGGACTAGCGGGCGTGAGCAGTACTTC
.,.,TRBV29-1,TRBJ1-6,CSVRDKAGSPLHF,TGCAGCGTCAGGGACAAAGCAGGTTCACCCCTCCACTTT
.,TRBD1,TRBV5-1,TRBJ1-1,CASSFPGGRVTEAFF,TGCGCCAGCAGCTTCCCAGGGGGTCGGGTCACTGAAGCTTTCTTT
.,.,TRBV5-4,TRBJ2-7,CASSPNRGEQYF,TGTGCCAGCAGCCCCAACCGGGGCGAGCAGTACTTC
.,.,TRBV7-2,TRBJ1-6,CASSPNEYSPLHF,TGTGCCAGCAGCCCCAATGAGTATTCACCCCTCCACTTT
few,TRBD1,TRBV7-9,TRBJ1-1,CASSFDRGTEAFF,TGTGCCAGCAGTTTTGACAGGGGCACTGAAGCTTTCTTT
.,.,TRBV7-8,TRBJ2-1,CASSSRLSGSSYNEQFF,TGTGCCAGCAGCTCCAGACTAAGCGGCAGCTCCTACAATGAGCAGTTCTTC
.,.,TRBV10-3,TRBJ2-7,CAISETRYEQYF,TGTGCCATCAGTGAAACGCGATACGAGCAGTACTTC
.,TRBD1,TRBV29-1,TRBJ2-2,CSVAGTANTGELFF,TGCAGCGTAGCAGGGACAGCGAACACCGGGGAGCTGTTTTTT
.,.,TRBV7-2,TRBJ2-7,CASSLEYRAAYEQYF,TGTGCCAGCAGCTTAGAGTACAGGGCAGCCTACGAGCAGTACTTC
many,.,TRBV7-2,TRBJ1-5,CASSPGYNQPQHF,TGTGCCAGCAGCCCAGGTTACAATCAGCCCCAGCATTTT
.,TRBD1,TRBV4-1,TRBJ1-2,CASSQAVTGANYGYTF,TGCGCCAGCAGCCAAGCTGTCACAGGGGCTAACTATGGCTACACCTTC
.,.,TRBV11-2,TRBJ2-1,CASSSFSSYNEQFF,TGTGCCAGCAGCTCCTTCAGTTCCTACAATGAGCAGTTCTTC
.,.,TRBV2,TRBJ1-1,CAVEETNTEAFF,TGTGCCGTCGAGGAGACGAACACTGAAGCTTTCTTT
.,.,TRBV6-5,TRBJ1-4,CATYNEKLFF,TGTGCCACCTATAATGAAAAACTGTTTTTT
.,.,TRBV7-2,TRBJ1-5,CASSSGKYSNQPQHF,TGTGCCAGCAGCTCGGGAAAATATAGCAATCAGCCCCAGCATTTT
.,.,TRBV9,TRBJ2-7,CASSSGYSHLLSEQYF,TGTGCCAGCAGCTCCGGGTATAGCCACTTGTTATCCGAGCAGTACTTC
.,TRBD1,TRBV11-2,TRBJ2-3,CASSPQVNRGLTQYF,TGTGCCAGCAGCCCCCAGGTGAACAGGGGGCTTACGCAGTATTTT
.,.,TRBV3-1/TRBV3-2,TRBJ2-2,CASSLSGNTGELFF,TGTGCCAGCAGCCTCTCGGGGAACACCGGGGAGCTGTTTTTT
.,TRBD1,TRBV6-5,TRBJ1-6,CASSPLGQGDSLHF,TGTGCCAGCAGTCCCCTGGGACAGGGTGATTCCCTCCACTTT
.,TRBD2,TRBV9,TRBJ2-1,CASSVGLAVSSYNEQFF,TGTGCCAGCAGCGTAGGCCTAGCGGTTAGCTCCTACAATGAGCAGTTCTTC
.,.,TRBV5-4,TRBJ1-2,CASRLGQASYGYTF,TGTGCCAGCAGGTTGGGGCAGGCCTCATATGGCTACACCTTC
.,.,TRBV7-6,TRBJ2-7,CASSLAEGLSYEQYF,TGTGCCAGCAGCTTAGCGGAGGGGCTCTCCTACGAGCAGTACTTC